This T cell receptor beta chain came from a study of blood T cell repertoires in COVID-19. The V gene lost 4 bases and the J gene lost 7 bases, with 12 bases spanning the gap. Germline V CDR1 and CDR2: SGHTS, YDEGEE. CDR3 length equals 12 residues. The assay was immunoSEQ multiplex PCR, and TCRdb's table has in-frame clones only and misses some. The profile shows 100,000 to 110,000 clones, about 80% of them singletons. The sequenced material came from peripheral blood. V gene TRBV5-8 combines with J gene TRBJ2-7; maybe TRBD1 (5 bases). This TCR was sampled from a woman in her seventies with acute or convalescent COVID-19. CDR3 sequence (DNA): TGTGCCAGCAGCCAGGACACCTCAGAGCAGTACTTC. Its protein is CASSQDTSEQYF.